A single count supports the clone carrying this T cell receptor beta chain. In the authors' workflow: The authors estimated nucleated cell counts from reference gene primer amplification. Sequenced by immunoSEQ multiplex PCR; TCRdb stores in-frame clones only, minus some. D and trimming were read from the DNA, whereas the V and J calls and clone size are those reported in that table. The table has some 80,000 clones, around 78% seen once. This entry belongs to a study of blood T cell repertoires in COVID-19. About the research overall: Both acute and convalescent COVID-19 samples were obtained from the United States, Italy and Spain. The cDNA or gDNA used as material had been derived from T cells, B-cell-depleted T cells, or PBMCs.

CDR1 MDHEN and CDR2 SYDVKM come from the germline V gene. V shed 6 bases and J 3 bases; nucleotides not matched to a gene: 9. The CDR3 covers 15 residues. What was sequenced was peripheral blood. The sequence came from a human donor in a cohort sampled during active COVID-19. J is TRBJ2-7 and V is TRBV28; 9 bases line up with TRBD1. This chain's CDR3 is CASRVTGGFHYEQYF. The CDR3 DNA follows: TGTGCCAGCAGAGTCACAGGGGGCTTTCACTACGAGCAGTACTTC.